This is a list of T cell receptor beta chains from one sample in a study of CD8 T cells in Susac syndrome. TCRdb itself ran the immunoSEQ multiplex PCR reads through MiXCR, one entry per CDR3 protein. The sample carries 160,000 or so distinct CDR3 sequences, just under 95% recorded once. Specimen: CD4+ T cells from PBMCs. Receptor source: a human donor in good health. The CDR3 runs from the conserved cysteine through the conserved F or W.

TRBV10-3 | CAISDSQAQETQYF
TRBV6-2/TRBV6-3 | CASSYSGRVNTEAFF
TRBV3-1 | CASSQDSRTQYF
TRBV4-1 | CASSQDGRGNEKLFF
TRBV12-3/TRBV12-4 | CASSLGTGNYGYTF
TRBV6-1 | CASSNVGGSLSSPLHF
TRBV5-6 | CASSSPDSVYGYTF
TRBV19 | CASSPPGATDTQYF
TRBV2 | CASSGFSTPLHF
TRBV12-3/TRBV12-4 | CASTTSGSYNEQFF
TRBV9 | CASSRGGYSNQPQHF
TRBV4-1 | CASSQDRTGGTEAFF
TRBV29-1 | CSVADRAPGGYTF
TRBV20-1 | CSAWATGGSGNTIYF
TRBV5-1 | CASSSGQAGSTEAFF
TRBV5-4 | CASSLGGGGATYEQYF